The next 31 T cell receptor beta chains were all read from a single sample in a study of cytomegalovirus exposure and HLA in healthy donors. The PCR contained 60 Vbeta and 13 Jbeta primers. The data were produced by immunoSEQ multiplex PCR, yet TCRdb's version contains in-frame clones alone and is incomplete. Of roughly 150,000 clones in the sample, 75% were seen once. What was sequenced was PBMCs. The receptors stem from a woman in her 50s in good health and CMV-seropositive.

The CDR3 reads CASSLEGVKGYTF. The CDR3 nucleotides are TGTGCCAGCAGTCTGGAGGGTGTGAAGGGCTACACCTTC. The rearrangement joins TRBV6-1 to TRBJ1-2; D gene ambiguous. Trimming took off 5 bases at V and 8 bases at J, with 15 bases between the two ends. There are 13 residues in the CDR3. Germline V gene data show CDR1 as MNHNS and CDR2 as SASEGT.

V and J are TRBV7-9 and TRBJ2-5, with 8 nucleotides matching TRBD2. Germline trimming cut 3 bases from V and 5 bases from J; bases unmatched to any gene: 8. Germline V gene lookup returns CDR1 SEHNR and CDR2 FQNEAQ (reference sequence). CDR3 length: 15 residues. The CDR3 reads CASSFSGGALETQYF. The CDR3 bases are TGTGCCAGCAGCTTCTCCGGGGGGGCCTTGGAGACCCAGTACTTC. Combining the CDR3 with reference TRBV7-9 and TRBJ2-5 gives the whole variable domain DTGVSQNPRHKITKRGQNVTFRCDPISEHNRLYWYRQTLGQGPEFLTYFQNEAQLEKSRLLSDRFSAERPKGSFSTLEIQRTEQGDSAMYLCASSFSGGALETQYFGPGTRLLVL.

The J gene is TRBJ2-5, the V gene TRBV2; 8 bases are shared with TRBD1. CDR1 is SNHLY and CDR2 is FYNNEI in the germline V gene. The ends lost 5 bases at V and 6 bases at J; junction bases unmatched: 5. This CDR3 spans 13 amino acids. This CDR3 is CASSPGQGKTQYF. For the CDR3, the DNA is TGTGCCAGCAGTCCTGGACAGGGAAAGACCCAGTACTTC.

J is TRBJ2-7 and V is TRBV30, with a weak D call TRBD1 (5 bases). The CDR3 contains 12 residues. V was pared by 8 bases and J by 3 bases, with 14 bases between. Germline V gives CDR1 GTSNPN, CDR2 SVGIG (reference sequence). The CDR3 spells CAGEQGLYEQYF. CDR3 bases: TGTGCCGGAGAGCAGGGCCTCTACGAGCAGTACTTC.

This clone was picked up one time. The rearrangement joins TRBV5-1 to TRBJ1-4; D is ambiguous. Germline V gene data show CDR1 as SGHRS and CDR2 as YFSETQ. V shed 4 bases and J shed 8 bases, with 15 bases lying between them. This CDR3 has 14 amino acids. CDR3 DNA: TGCGCCAGCAGCCTACTAGGGATCGGGGAAAAACTGTTTTTT. Translation: CASSLLGIGEKLFF.

The rearrangement uses TRBV5-1 and TRBJ1-3; D is perhaps TRBD1 (6 bases). V was clipped by 3 bases and J by 1 base, with 8 bases between them. The germline V gene has CDR1 SGHRS and CDR2 YFSETQ. The CDR3 consists of 14 residues. This CDR3 is CASSSTGSGNTIYF. The CDR3 nucleotides are TGCGCCAGCAGCTCTACAGGGTCTGGAAACACCATATATTTT.

The J gene is TRBJ2-5, the V gene TRBV5-1, with 9 nucleotides matching TRBD1. CDR3 length equals 15 residues. Germline CDR1 is SGHRS and CDR2 is YFSETQ. V dropped 4 bases and J dropped 5; count of bases not matched to a gene: 9. CDR3 DNA: TGCGCCAGCAGCGCCGGGACAGGGTTAAAGGAGACCCAGTACTTC. This encodes CASSAGTGLKETQYF.

The gene calls are TRBV15 and TRBJ1-4, with D possibly matching TRBD1 (6 bases). The CDR3 contains 14 residues. Germline CDR1 reads LNHNV; CDR2 reads YYDKDF (reference sequence). V was shortened by 3 bases and J by 6 bases, with 11 bases between the two germline ends. CDR3: CATSRGDTDEKLFF. Written as DNA, the CDR3 is TGTGCCACCAGCAGGGGGGACACTGATGAAAAACTGTTTTTT.

The rearrangement joins TRBV10-3 to TRBJ1-2; 8 positions agree with TRBD1. V shed 7 bases and J 7 bases; nucleotides not matched to a gene: 8. This CDR3 region has 13 residues. The germline V gene has CDR1 ENHRY and CDR2 SYGVKD. CDR3 in DNA: TGTGCCATCAATATGGACAGGGTCGCTGGCTACACCTTC. This gives the protein CAINMDRVAGYTF.

The CDR3 sequence: CAWNDRDLEAFF. In DNA, the CDR3 is TGTGCCTGGAACGACAGGGACCTAGAAGCTTTCTTT. The chain uses TRBV30 and TRBJ1-1; the match to TRBD1 covers 7 bases. The trim removed 4 bases at V and 8 bases at J, leaving 7 bases unmatched. Germline V gives CDR1 GTSNPN, CDR2 SVGIG (reference sequence). The CDR3 contains 12 residues.

J is TRBJ2-1 and V is TRBV5-4; TRBD1 matches 7 bases. V trimming: 2 bases; J trimming: 4 bases; junction bases outside the gene matches: 3. Germline assignment: CDR1 SGHNT and CDR2 YYREEE (reference sequence). There are 14 residues in the CDR3. As DNA, the CDR3 is TGTGCCAGCAGCTTCCGGACAGGTTACAATGAGCAGTTCTTC. The encoded protein is CASSFRTGYNEQFF.

This rearrangement joins TRBV2 to TRBJ1-1; the D gene is possibly TRBD1 (6 bases). Germline V CDR1 and CDR2: SNHLY, FYNNEI. V gave up 7 bases and J gave up 1 base, with 16 bases separating them. CDR3 size: 15 residues. CDR3 DNA: TGTGCCAGCATCAAACTAGAACAGGGGAACACTGAAGCTTTCTTT. Translated: CASIKLEQGNTEAFF. The whole variable domain, filled in from reference TRBV2 and TRBJ1-1, reads EPEVTQTPSHQVTQMGQEVILRCVPISNHLYFYWYRQILGQKVEFLVSFYNNEISEKSEIFDDQFSVERPDGSNFTLKIRSTKLEDSAMYFCASIKLEQGNTEAFFGQGTRLTVV.

J is TRBJ1-4 and V is TRBV19, with a weak D call TRBD1 (6 bases). CDR1 and CDR2 (germline): LNHDA, SQIVND (reference sequence). Between the trimmed V and J ends, which lost 4 bases and 12 bases, there was a span of 15 bases. The CDR3 sequence is 13 residues long. Here the CDR3 reads CASSTSQGVELFF. The CDR3 DNA is TGTGCCAGTAGTACTTCACAGGGTGTGGAACTGTTTTTT.

V is TRBV5-1 and J is TRBJ1-2; 8 positions match TRBD1. Trimming at V came to 0 bases and at J to 8 bases, leaving 18 bases not matched to a gene. Germline loops: CDR1 SGHRS, CDR2 YFSETQ. This CDR3 contains 18 residues. CDR3 region: CASSLVSGQAMGVWGYTF. In DNA form, the CDR3 reads TGCGCCAGCAGCTTGGTTTCGGGACAGGCAATGGGCGTATGGGGCTACACCTTC.

This clone was seen only a few times. The chain links TRBV4-1 to TRBJ1-1; 8 bases align to TRBD1. Germline loops: CDR1 MGHRA, CDR2 YSYEKL. The J segment lost 3 bases and the V segment lost 4 bases, leaving 7 bases of the junction unmatched. This CDR3 comprises 15 residues. CDR3: CASSRGQGGYTEAFF. The CDR3 nucleotides are TGCGCCAGCAGCCGAGGACAGGGCGGATACACTGAAGCTTTCTTT.

This clone turned up a few times. A read error may produce the germline difference seen at one junction end. The chain carries TRBV7-9 and TRBJ2-5, with D possibly being TRBD1 (6 bases). The CDR3 sequence is 12 residues long. From germline, CDR1 is SEHNR and CDR2 FQNEAQ (reference sequence). The CDR3, as DNA: TGTTCCAGCAGCTCCGAACAGGGGACCCAGTACTTC. Protein product: CSSSSEQGTQYF.

This clone was recorded only once. The J gene is TRBJ2-7, the V gene TRBV18, with TRBD1 matching over 7 bases. With 3 bases clipped from V and 3 bases from J, the junction kept 8 bases outside the gene matches. Germline CDR1 reads KGHSH; CDR2 reads LQKENI. The CDR3 length is 15 residues. The CDR3 is CASSPQPGQSYEQYF. The CDR3 DNA reads as TGTGCCAGCTCACCTCAGCCGGGACAGAGCTACGAGCAGTACTTC.

DNA for the CDR3: TGTGCCAGCAGCCTTATAGGGGGCACTGAAGCTTTCTTT. Amino acid sequence: CASSLIGGTEAFF. The rearrangement links TRBV14 to TRBJ1-1; TRBD1 is a possible D gene (6 bases). The V gene's germline CDR1 is SGHDN and CDR2 FVKESK. V lost 4 bases to trimming and J lost 4 bases, with 10 bases between them. There are 13 residues in the CDR3.

The genes are TRBV21-1 and TRBJ1-3. TRBV21-1 is deemed a pseudogene. The length of the CDR3 is 17 residues. This chain's CDR3 is CASSTHPGLTSGNTIYF. The CDR3 bases are TGTGCCAGCAGCACTCATCCGGGACTCACCTCTGGAAACACCATATATTTT.

The CDR3 DNA follows: TGTGCCTGGGATGACAGGGGATATGGCTACACCTTC. Encoded protein: CAWDDRGYGYTF. This chain uses TRBV30 with TRBJ1-2, with TRBD1 matching over 8 bases. The CDR3 consists of 12 residues. The V gene end was trimmed by 5 bases and the J gene end by 5 bases; junction bases not matched to a gene: 4. Germline lookup yields CDR1 GTSNPN and CDR2 SVGIG (reference sequence).

This clone was detected a few times. V gene TRBV7-9 combines with J gene TRBJ1-1, with 9 positions matching TRBD1. Germline CDR1 reads SEHNR; CDR2 reads FQNEAQ (reference sequence). The CDR3 contains 13 residues. With 0 bases clipped from V and 10 bases from J, the junction kept 3 bases outside the gene matches. The chain's CDR3 is CASSLAWGQGAFF. CDR3 nucleotides: TGTGCCAGCAGCTTAGCGTGGGGACAGGGAGCTTTCTTT.

This chain links TRBV11-1 with TRBJ2-7; 7 nucleotides line up with TRBD1. The CDR3 spans 15 residues. The germline V gene encodes CDR1 SGHAT and CDR2 FQDESV (reference sequence). V was pared by 6 bases and J by 1 base, with 9 bases of the junction left unmatched. CDR3 in amino acids: CASSDLGQLSYEQYF. The CDR3 DNA is TGTGCCAGCAGTGACCTGGGACAGCTATCCTACGAGCAGTACTTC.

The V and J genes are TRBV13 and TRBJ1-2, with D unresolved. CDR1 and CDR2 from the germline V gene are PRHDT and FYEKMQ (reference sequence). The CDR3 is 17 amino acids. V was cut by 1 base and J by 4 bases, with 19 bases left in between. The CDR3 is CASSLVRPRRRSYGYTF. The CDR3 coding sequence is TGTGCCAGCAGCTTAGTTCGTCCGAGGCGACGCAGCTATGGCTACACCTTC.

V and J are TRBV18 and TRBJ2-5, with a weak D call TRBD2 (6 bases). Germline V CDR1 and CDR2: KGHSH, LQKENI. The CDR3 consists of 13 residues. The germline V and J ends were trimmed by 3 bases and 4 bases, with 9 bases remaining between them. The CDR3 reads CASSPGRRETQYF. CDR3 in DNA: TGTGCCAGCTCACCGGGGAGGAGAGAGACCCAGTACTTC.

This clone was detected many times. The chain joins TRBV2 to TRBJ2-7; possible D gene TRBD1, 6 bases. The CDR3 length is 14 residues. Trimming took off 4 bases at V and 1 base at J, with 11 bases between the two ends. Germline V lookup: CDR1 SNHLY, CDR2 FYNNEI. The CDR3 DNA sequence: TGTGCCAGCAGTGGATGGGACAATTCCTACGAGCAGTACTTC. Its translation is CASSGWDNSYEQYF.

This clone came up a few times. The J gene is TRBJ1-5, the V gene TRBV5-8; 7 bases are a match to TRBD1. Looked up from germline, CDR1 is SGHTS and CDR2 is YDEGEE. The CDR3 is 15 amino acids. With 0 bases clipped from V and 0 bases from J, the junction kept 0 bases outside the gene matches. Here the CDR3 reads CASSLGDSSNQPQHF. The DNA for the CDR3 is TGTGCCAGCAGCTTGGGGGACAGTAGCAATCAGCCCCAGCATTTT.

The chain employs TRBV7-9 and TRBJ2-3; 7 bases are shared with TRBD1. The junction had 4 bases not matched to a gene; V was cut back by 3 bases and J by 1 base. The length of the CDR3 is 15 residues. CDR1 is SEHNR, CDR2 FQNEAQ, per germline (reference sequence). This CDR3 is CASSFRDSRTDTQYF. CDR3 in DNA: TGTGCCAGCAGCTTCCGGGACAGCCGCACAGATACGCAGTATTTT.

This rearrangement joins TRBV6-5 to TRBJ1-2; weak D call: TRBD1 (5 bases). Germline V gene lookup returns CDR1 MNHEY and CDR2 SVGAGI. V lost 0 bases to trimming and J lost 6 bases, with 8 bases between them. This CDR3 contains 13 residues. Written as DNA, the CDR3 is TGTGCCAGCAGTTACTCATCGGGGGATGGCTACACCTTC. Translated, it gives CASSYSSGDGYTF.

This chain connects TRBV7-9 to TRBJ2-1; 7 bases fit TRBD1. The CDR3 loop spans 13 amino acids. Germline CDR1 SEHNR, CDR2 FQNEAQ (reference sequence). Trimming took 1 base from V and 15 from J; bases not matched to a gene: 9. For the CDR3, the DNA is TGTGCCAGCAGCTTAGGGCCGGGGACAGTACCGTTCTTC. This codes for CASSLGPGTVPFF.

The rearrangement links TRBV2 to TRBJ2-4; D unresolved. This CDR3 region has 15 residues. CDR1 and CDR2 (germline): SNHLY, FYNNEI. V was shortened by 1 base and J by 7 bases, with 14 bases between the two germline ends. The CDR3 loop is CASSEVRSTGNIQYF. CDR3 in DNA: TGTGCCAGCAGTGAAGTTCGATCGACTGGTAACATTCAGTACTTC.

The table lists this clone with a few counts. The gene calls are TRBV2 and TRBJ1-4; D is undetermined. Trimming stripped 7 bases from V and 8 bases from J, with 14 bases between. In germline, CDR1 is SNHLY, CDR2 FYNNEI. The length of the CDR3 is 13 residues. In DNA, the CDR3 is TGTGCCAGCATGACTGAGGGTACAGAAAAACTGTTTTTT. It is translated as CASMTEGTEKLFF.